This T cell receptor (beta chain) is from a study of CD8+ T cells in alopecia areata. Following RNA extraction, reverse transcription yielded cDNA that acted as the sequencing template. Produced via immunoSEQ multiplex PCR; TCRdb's table is partial and in-frame only. The data show 95,000 to 120,000 clones, 50% to 60% seen once. Findings and limits, study-wide: Relative to normal scalp, lesional scalp, especially alopecia totalis/universalis, showed higher clonality.

This clone came up a few times. What it binds is unknown. The V end was cut by 2 bases, the J end by 4 bases, with 12 bases between. The CDR3 is 13 residues long. Germline V gene lookup returns CDR1 SQVTM and CDR2 ANQGSEA. Alopecia areata patients provided lesional scalp punch biopsies and peripheral blood. PBMCs yielded sorted CD4+ and CD8+ T cells. The sequenced sample consisted of NKG2D-low CD8+ T cells sorted from blood. This chain links TRBV29-1 with TRBJ2-7; weak D call: TRBD1 (6 bases). The receptor's source is a human donor with alopecia areata. In DNA form, the CDR3 reads TGCAGCGTTGAATCCTCGGACAGTTACGAGCAGTACTTC. This translates into CSVESSDSYEQYF.